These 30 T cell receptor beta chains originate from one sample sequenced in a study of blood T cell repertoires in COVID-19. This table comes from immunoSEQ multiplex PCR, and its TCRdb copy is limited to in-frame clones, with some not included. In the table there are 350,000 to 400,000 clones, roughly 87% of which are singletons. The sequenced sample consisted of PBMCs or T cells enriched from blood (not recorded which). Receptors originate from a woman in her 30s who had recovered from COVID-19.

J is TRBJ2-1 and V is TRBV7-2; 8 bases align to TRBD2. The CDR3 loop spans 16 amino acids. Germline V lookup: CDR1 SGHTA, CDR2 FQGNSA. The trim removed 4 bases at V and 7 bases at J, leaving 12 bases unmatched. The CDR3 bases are TGTGCCAGCAGCTCCGAGAGCGGGAGCAACGGGAATGAGCAGTTCTTC. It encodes CASSSESGSNGNEQFF. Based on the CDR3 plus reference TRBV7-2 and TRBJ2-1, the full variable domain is GAGVSQSPSNKVTEKGKDVELRCDPISGHTALYWYRQSLGQGLEFLIYFQGNSAPDKSGLPSDRFSAERTGGSVSTLTIQRTQQEDSAVYLCASSSESGSNGNEQFFGPGTRLTVL.

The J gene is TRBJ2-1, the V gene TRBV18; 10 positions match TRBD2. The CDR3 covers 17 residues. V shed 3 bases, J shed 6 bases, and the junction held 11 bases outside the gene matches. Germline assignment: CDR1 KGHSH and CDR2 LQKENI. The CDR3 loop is CASSPTRLAGAGNEQFF. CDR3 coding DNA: TGTGCCAGCTCACCCACCCGACTAGCGGGCGCGGGCAATGAGCAGTTCTTC.

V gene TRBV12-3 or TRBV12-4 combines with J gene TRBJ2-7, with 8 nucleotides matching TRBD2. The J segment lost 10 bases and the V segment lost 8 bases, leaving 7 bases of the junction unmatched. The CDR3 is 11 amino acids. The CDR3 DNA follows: TGTGCCAGCCCTAGAGCGGGAGTTCAGTACTTC. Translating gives CASPRAGVQYF.

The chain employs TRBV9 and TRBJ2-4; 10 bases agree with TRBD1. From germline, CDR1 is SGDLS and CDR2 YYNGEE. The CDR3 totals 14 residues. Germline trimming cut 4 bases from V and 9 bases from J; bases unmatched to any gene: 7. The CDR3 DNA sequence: TGTGCCAGCAGCCTTGGGACAGGGGCCCTCATTCAGTACTTC. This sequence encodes CASSLGTGALIQYF.

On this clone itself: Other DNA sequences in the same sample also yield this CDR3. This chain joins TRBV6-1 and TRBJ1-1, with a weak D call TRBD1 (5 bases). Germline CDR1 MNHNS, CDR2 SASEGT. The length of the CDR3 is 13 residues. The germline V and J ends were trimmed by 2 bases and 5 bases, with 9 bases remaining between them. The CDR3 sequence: CASSEIRGTEAFF. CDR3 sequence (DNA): TGTGCCAGCAGTGAAATCCGGGGGACTGAAGCTTTCTTT.

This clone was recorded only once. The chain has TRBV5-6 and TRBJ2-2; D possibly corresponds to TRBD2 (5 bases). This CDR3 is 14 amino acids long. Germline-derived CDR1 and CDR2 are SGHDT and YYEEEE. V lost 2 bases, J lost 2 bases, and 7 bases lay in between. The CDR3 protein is CASSFGLNTGELFF. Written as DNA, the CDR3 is TGTGCCAGCAGCTTCGGACTCAACACCGGGGAGCTGTTTTTT. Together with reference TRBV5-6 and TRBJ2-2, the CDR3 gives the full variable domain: DAGVTQSPTHLIKTRGQQVTLRCSPKSGHDTVSWYQQALGQGPQFIFQYYEEEERQRGNFPDRFSGHQFPNYSSELNVNALLLGDSALYLCASSFGLNTGELFFGEGSRLTVL.

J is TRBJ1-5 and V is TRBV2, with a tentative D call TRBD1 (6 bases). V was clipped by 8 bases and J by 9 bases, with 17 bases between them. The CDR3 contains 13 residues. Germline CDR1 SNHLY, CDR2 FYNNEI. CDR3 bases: TGTGCCAGCTCGGGAGGGGGGGCTCGGCCCCAGCATTTT. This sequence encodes CASSGGGARPQHF.

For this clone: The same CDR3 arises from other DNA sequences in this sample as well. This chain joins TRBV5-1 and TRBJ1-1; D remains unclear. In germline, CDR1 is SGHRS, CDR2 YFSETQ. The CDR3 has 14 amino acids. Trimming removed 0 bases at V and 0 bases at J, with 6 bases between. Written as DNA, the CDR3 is TGCGCCAGCAGCTTGGGGCAAATGAACACTGAAGCTTTCTTT. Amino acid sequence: CASSLGQMNTEAFF.

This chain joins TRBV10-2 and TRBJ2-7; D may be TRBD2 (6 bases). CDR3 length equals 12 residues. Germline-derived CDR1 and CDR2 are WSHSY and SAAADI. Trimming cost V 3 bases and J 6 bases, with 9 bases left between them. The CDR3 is CASSDAGGEQYF. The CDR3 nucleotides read TGCGCCAGCAGTGACGCCGGGGGCGAGCAGTACTTC.

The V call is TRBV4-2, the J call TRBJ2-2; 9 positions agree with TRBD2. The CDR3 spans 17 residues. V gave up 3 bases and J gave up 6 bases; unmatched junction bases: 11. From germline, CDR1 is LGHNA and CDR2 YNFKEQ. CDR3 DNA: TGTGCCAGCAGCCAGGAGGGGCTAGCGGGGCCCCCCGGGGAGCTGTTTTTT. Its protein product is CASSQEGLAGPPGELFF.

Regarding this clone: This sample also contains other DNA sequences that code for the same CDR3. In DNA, the CDR3 is TGTGCCACCAGCAGGGCCGGGGAGACCCAGTACTTC. Translated, it gives CATSRAGETQYF. The V gene is TRBV15, the J gene TRBJ2-5; D uncertain. The CDR3 totals 12 residues. Germline CDR1 LNHNV, CDR2 YYDKDF (reference sequence). V lost 3 bases to trimming and J lost 5 bases, with 7 bases between them.

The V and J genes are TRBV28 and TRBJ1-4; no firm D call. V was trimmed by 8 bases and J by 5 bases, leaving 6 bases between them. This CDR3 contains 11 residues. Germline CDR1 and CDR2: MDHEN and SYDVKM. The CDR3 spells CASAGNEKLFF. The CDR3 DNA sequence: TGTGCCAGCGCAGGAAATGAAAAACTGTTTTTT.

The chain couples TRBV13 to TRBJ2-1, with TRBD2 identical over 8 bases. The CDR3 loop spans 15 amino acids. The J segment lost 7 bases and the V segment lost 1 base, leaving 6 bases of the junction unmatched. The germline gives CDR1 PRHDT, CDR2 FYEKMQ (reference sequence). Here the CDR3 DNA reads TGTGCCAGCAGCTTAGCGGGGGGGTCTAAAAATGAGCAGTTCTTC. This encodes CASSLAGGSKNEQFF.

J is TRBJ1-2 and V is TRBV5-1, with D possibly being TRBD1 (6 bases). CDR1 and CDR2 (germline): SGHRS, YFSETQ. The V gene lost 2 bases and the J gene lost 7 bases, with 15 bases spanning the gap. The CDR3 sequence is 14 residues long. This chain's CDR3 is CASSFNREPSGYTF. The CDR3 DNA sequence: TGCGCCAGCAGCTTTAACAGGGAGCCAAGTGGCTACACCTTC.

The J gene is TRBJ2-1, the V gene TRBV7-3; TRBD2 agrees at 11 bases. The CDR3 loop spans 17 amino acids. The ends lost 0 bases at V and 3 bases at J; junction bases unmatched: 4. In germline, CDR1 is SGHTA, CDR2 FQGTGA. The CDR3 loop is CASSLTGLAGGYNEQFF. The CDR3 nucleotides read TGTGCCAGCAGCTTAACCGGCCTAGCGGGGGGCTACAATGAGCAGTTCTTC.

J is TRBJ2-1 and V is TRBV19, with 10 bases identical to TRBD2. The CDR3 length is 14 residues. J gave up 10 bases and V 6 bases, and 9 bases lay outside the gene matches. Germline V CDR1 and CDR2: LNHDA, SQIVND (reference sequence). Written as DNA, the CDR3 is TGTGCCAGTAGATGGGGTCTAGCGGGAGACGAGCAGTTCTTC. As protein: CASRWGLAGDEQFF. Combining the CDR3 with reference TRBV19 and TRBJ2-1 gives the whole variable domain DGGITQSPKYLFRKEGQNVTLSCEQNLNHDAMYWYRQDPGQGLRLIYYSQIVNDFQKGDIAEGYSVSREKKESFPLTVTSAQKNPTAFYLCASRWGLAGDEQFFGPGTRLTVL.

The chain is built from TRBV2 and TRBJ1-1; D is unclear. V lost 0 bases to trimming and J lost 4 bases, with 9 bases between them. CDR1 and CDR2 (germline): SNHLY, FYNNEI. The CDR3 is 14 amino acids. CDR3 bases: TGTGCCAGCAGTGAAGCGGCGGGGAGCACTGAAGCTTTCTTT. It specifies CASSEAAGSTEAFF.

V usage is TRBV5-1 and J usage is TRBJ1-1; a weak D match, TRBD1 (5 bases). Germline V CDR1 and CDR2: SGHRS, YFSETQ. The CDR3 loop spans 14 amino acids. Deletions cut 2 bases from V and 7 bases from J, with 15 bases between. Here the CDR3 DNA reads TGCGCCAGCAGCTTTGGGGCCCTCGTGGATGAAGCTTTCTTT. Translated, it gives CASSFGALVDEAFF.

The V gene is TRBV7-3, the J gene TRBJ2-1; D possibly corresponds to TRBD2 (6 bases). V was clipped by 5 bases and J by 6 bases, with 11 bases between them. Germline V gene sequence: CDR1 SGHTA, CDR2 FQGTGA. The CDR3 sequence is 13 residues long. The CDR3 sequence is CASSTPGSNEQFF. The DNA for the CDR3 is TGTGCCAGCAGCACCCCCGGGAGCAATGAGCAGTTCTTC. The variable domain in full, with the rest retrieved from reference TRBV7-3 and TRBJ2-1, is GAGVSQTPSNKVTEKGKYVELRCDPISGHTALYWYRQSLGQGPEFLIYFQGTGAADDSGLPNDRFFAVRPEGSVSTLKIQRTERGDSAVYLCASSTPGSNEQFFGPGTRLTVL.

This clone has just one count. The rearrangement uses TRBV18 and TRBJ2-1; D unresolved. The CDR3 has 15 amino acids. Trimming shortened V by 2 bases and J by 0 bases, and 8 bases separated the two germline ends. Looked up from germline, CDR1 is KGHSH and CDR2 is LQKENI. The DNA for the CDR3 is TGTGCCAGCTCACCAGAGCGTAGCTCCTACAATGAGCAGTTCTTC. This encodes CASSPERSSYNEQFF.

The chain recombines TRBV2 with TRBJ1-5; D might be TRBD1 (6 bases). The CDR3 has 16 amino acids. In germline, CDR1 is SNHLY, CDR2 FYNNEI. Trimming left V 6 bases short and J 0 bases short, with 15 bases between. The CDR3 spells CASRPTRGYSNQPQHF. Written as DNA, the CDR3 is TGTGCCAGCAGGCCGACCAGGGGATATAGCAATCAGCCCCAGCATTTT. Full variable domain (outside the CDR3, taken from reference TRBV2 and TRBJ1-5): EPEVTQTPSHQVTQMGQEVILRCVPISNHLYFYWYRQILGQKVEFLVSFYNNEISEKSEIFDDQFSVERPDGSNFTLKIRSTKLEDSAMYFCASRPTRGYSNQPQHFGDGTRLSIL.

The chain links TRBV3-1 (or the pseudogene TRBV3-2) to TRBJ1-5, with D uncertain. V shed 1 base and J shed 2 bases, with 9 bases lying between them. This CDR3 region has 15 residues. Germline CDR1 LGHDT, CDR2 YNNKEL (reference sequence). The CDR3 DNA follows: TGTGCCAGCAGCCAAGGGAGCGGGGGCAATCAGCCCCAGCATTTT. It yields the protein CASSQGSGGNQPQHF.

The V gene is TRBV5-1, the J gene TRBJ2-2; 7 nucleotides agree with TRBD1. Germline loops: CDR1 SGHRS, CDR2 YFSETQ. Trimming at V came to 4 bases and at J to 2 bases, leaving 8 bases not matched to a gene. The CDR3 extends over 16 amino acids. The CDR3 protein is CASSQRQGRNTGELFF. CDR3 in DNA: TGCGCCAGCAGCCAGCGACAGGGTAGAAACACCGGGGAGCTGTTTTTT.

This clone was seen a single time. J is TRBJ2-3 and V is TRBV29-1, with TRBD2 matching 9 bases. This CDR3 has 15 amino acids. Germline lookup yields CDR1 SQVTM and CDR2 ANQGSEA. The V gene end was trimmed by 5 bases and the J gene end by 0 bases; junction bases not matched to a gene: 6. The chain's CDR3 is CSVPPAGGSTDTQYF. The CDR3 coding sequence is TGCAGCGTTCCCCCCGCGGGGGGGAGCACAGATACGCAGTATTTT.

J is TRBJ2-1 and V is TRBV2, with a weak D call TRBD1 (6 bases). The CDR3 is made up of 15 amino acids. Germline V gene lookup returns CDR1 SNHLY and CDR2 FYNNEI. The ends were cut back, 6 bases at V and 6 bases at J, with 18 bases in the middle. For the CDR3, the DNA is TGTGCCAGCAGCAATGACAGGTTCGTGGCCAATGAGCAGTTCTTC. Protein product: CASSNDRFVANEQFF.

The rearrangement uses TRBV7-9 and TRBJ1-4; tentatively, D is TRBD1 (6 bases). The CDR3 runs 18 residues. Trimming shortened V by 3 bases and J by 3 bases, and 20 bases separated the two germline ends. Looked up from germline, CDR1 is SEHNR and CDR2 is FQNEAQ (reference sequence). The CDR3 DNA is TGTGCCAGCAGCTTGGAGGAACACAGGGAAATGGCTAATGAAAAACTGTTTTTT. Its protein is CASSLEEHREMANEKLFF.

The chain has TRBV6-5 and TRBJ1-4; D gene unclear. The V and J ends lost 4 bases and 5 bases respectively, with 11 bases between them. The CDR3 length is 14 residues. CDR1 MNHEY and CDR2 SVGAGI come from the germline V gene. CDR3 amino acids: CASSSGGSNEKLFF. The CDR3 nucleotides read TGTGCCAGCAGTTCGGGTGGCTCCAATGAAAAACTGTTTTTT.

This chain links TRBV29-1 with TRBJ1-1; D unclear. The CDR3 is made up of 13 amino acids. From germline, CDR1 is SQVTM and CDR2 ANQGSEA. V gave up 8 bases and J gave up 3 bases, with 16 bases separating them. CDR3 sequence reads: CSPKVRVDTEAFF. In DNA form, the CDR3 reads TGCAGCCCAAAGGTGAGGGTAGACACTGAAGCTTTCTTT.

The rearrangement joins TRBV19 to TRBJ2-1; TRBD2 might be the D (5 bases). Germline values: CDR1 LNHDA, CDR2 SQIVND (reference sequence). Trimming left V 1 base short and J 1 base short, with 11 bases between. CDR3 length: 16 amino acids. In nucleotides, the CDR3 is TGTGCCAGTAGTATAGGCCTAGCCCTTTCCTACAATGAGCAGTTCTTC. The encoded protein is CASSIGLALSYNEQFF. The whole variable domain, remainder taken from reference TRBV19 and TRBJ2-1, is DGGITQSPKYLFRKEGQNVTLSCEQNLNHDAMYWYRQDPGQGLRLIYYSQIVNDFQKGDIAEGYSVSREKKESFPLTVTSAQKNPTAFYLCASSIGLALSYNEQFFGPGTRLTVL.

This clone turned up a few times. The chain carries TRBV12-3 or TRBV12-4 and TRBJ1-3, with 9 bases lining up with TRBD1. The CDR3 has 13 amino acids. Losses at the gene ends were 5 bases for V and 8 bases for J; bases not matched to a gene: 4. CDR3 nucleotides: TGTGCCAGCAGTGAACAGGGGGCCTACACCATATATTTT. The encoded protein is CASSEQGAYTIYF.